These T cell receptor beta chains were read from a single sample in a study of blood T cell repertoires in COVID-19. TCRdb's table, derived via immunoSEQ multiplex PCR, lists solely in-frame clones and lacks some. The data hold more than 250,000 clones, with roughly 90% observed a single time. The specimen sequenced was peripheral blood. All receptors derive from a man aged 18 to 35 who had recovered from COVID-19. CDR3s include the opening cysteine and the closing phenylalanine or tryptophan. D genes are given only for firm matches. A row's size may be missing; if present it is once, few, many or a size class.

CDR3 protein | CDR3 DNA | D gene | clone size | V gene | CDR3 length | J gene
CASSWDRGGSNEQFF | TGTGCCAGCAGTTGGGATAGGGGCGGGAGCAATGAGCAGTTCTTC | TRBD2 | . | TRBV27 | 15 | TRBJ2-1
CASSPSGDYEQYF | TGTGCCAGCAGTCCTAGCGGGGACTACGAGCAGTACTTC | TRBD2 | . | TRBV6-5 | 13 | TRBJ2-7
CASSLLSGGYGYTF | TGTGCCAGCAGCTTGCTTTCAGGGGGCTATGGCTACACCTTC | TRBD1 | . | TRBV5-8 | 14 | TRBJ1-2
CASKPSYSGANVLTF | TGTGCCAGCAAACCGAGCTACTCTGGGGCCAACGTCCTGACTTTC | . | . | TRBV9 | 15 | TRBJ2-6
CASSFNLNTEAFF | TGTGCCAGCAGCTTCAACTTGAACACTGAAGCTTTCTTT | . | . | TRBV7-3 | 13 | TRBJ1-1
CACSRLAGGNEQFF | TGTGCCTGTTCCCGGCTAGCGGGAGGAAATGAGCAGTTCTTC | TRBD2 | few | TRBV30 | 14 | TRBJ2-1
CASMDSSGNTIYF | TGCGCCAGCATGGACAGCTCTGGAAACACCATATATTTT | . | . | TRBV5-1 | 13 | TRBJ1-3
CASLPSYGSYNEQFF | TGTGCCAGCCTACCTAGTTACGGCTCCTACAATGAGCAGTTCTTC | . | . | TRBV7-6 | 15 | TRBJ2-1
CASSFPILLKKNTEAFF | TGTGCCAGCAGCTTCCCCATTCTCCTAAAGAAGAACACTGAAGCTTTCTTT | . | . | TRBV7-2 | 17 | TRBJ1-1
CASSLTGRAYNEQFF | TGTGCCAGCAGCTTAACCGGGAGGGCCTACAATGAGCAGTTCTTC | TRBD2 | . | TRBV11-1 | 15 | TRBJ2-1
CASSHRLQGFKLSGANVLTF | TGTGCCAGCAGCCATAGATTACAGGGCTTCAAACTCTCTGGGGCCAACGTCCTGACTTTC | . | once | TRBV7-8 | 20 | TRBJ2-6
CASSLTGIGYTF | TGTGCCAGCAGCCTGACGGGGATCGGCTACACCTTC | . | . | TRBV5-6 | 12 | TRBJ1-2
CASSLVNEQYF | TGTGCCAGCAGCTTAGTCAACGAGCAGTACTTC | . | . | TRBV13 | 11 | TRBJ2-7
CASTYRIGTGELFF | TGTGCCAGTACTTACAGGATCGGCACCGGGGAGCTGTTTTTT | . | . | TRBV19 | 14 | TRBJ2-2
CASSFKSRWGQASPNYGYTF | TGTGCCAGCAGCTTCAAATCCCGCTGGGGACAGGCATCCCCTAACTATGGCTACACCTTC | TRBD1 | . | TRBV7-3 | 20 | TRBJ1-2
CASTELGRGDTEAFF | TGTGCCAGCACTGAGTTGGGCAGGGGGGACACTGAAGCTTTCTTT | TRBD1 | . | TRBV25-1 | 15 | TRBJ1-1
CASSQGVERGNEQFF | TGTGCCAGCAGCCAAGGGGTGGAGCGGGGCAATGAGCAGTTCTTC | TRBD2 | . | TRBV3-1/TRBV3-2 | 15 | TRBJ2-1
CASSPHRDRGHSGELFF | TGTGCCAGCAGCCCCCACCGGGACAGGGGGCACTCCGGGGAGCTGTTTTTT | TRBD1 | . | TRBV9 | 17 | TRBJ2-2
CASSWDSTEAFF | TGTGCCAGCAGTTGGGACAGCACTGAAGCTTTCTTT | TRBD1 | . | TRBV2 | 12 | TRBJ1-1
CASSLESGSYGYTF | TGTGCCAGCAGCTTAGAGTCGGGGAGCTATGGCTACACCTTC | . | once | TRBV7-2 | 14 | TRBJ1-2
CASRLLGQGAGYTF | TGTGCCAGCAGGCTGCTAGGACAGGGAGCTGGCTACACCTTC | TRBD1 | . | TRBV27 | 14 | TRBJ1-2
CASSQDLGGARDTQYF | TGTGCCAGCAGCCAAGATCTTGGGGGGGCCAGAGATACGCAGTATTTT | . | . | TRBV4-2 | 16 | TRBJ2-3
CASSTVPRGLGGNTIYF | TGTGCCAGTAGCACCGTCCCCCGGGGACTGGGCGGAAACACCATATATTTT | . | . | TRBV19 | 17 | TRBJ1-3
CASSSRTSRAFF | TGTGCCAGCAGCTCACGGACATCAAGGGCTTTCTTT | . | . | TRBV5-4 | 12 | TRBJ1-1
CASSLAPSINEQFF | TGCGCCAGCAGCTTGGCCCCCAGTATCAATGAGCAGTTCTTC | . | . | TRBV5-1 | 14 | TRBJ2-1
CASSQARLAGGSQETQYF | TGTGCCAGCAGCCAAGCGCGATTAGCGGGGGGTAGTCAAGAGACCCAGTACTTC | TRBD2 | . | TRBV4-2 | 18 | TRBJ2-5
CASSPIPGYEQYF | TGTGCCAGCAGCCCAATCCCCGGGTACGAGCAGTACTTC | . | . | TRBV7-9 | 13 | TRBJ2-7
CASSISGGGLTDTQYF | TGTGCCAGCAGCATTAGCGGGGGGGGCCTCACAGATACGCAGTATTTT | TRBD2 | . | TRBV7-4 | 16 | TRBJ2-3
CASSQPGQGSYEQYF | TGTGCCAGCAGCCAACCGGGACAGGGGAGTTACGAGCAGTACTTC | TRBD1 | . | TRBV3-1/TRBV3-2 | 15 | TRBJ2-7
CASSLGQGVVSNQPQHF | TGTGCCAGCAGTCTCGGACAGGGTGTCGTTAGCAATCAGCCCCAGCATTTT | TRBD1 | . | TRBV7-8 | 17 | TRBJ1-5
CASSQVPTSGPRGGELFF | TGCGCCAGCAGCCAAGTCCCAACTAGCGGGCCCCGGGGGGGGGAGCTGTTTTTT | TRBD2 | . | TRBV4-1 | 18 | TRBJ2-2
CASTTGTRGDNEQFF | TGTGCCAGTACCACCGGGACAAGAGGGGACAATGAGCAGTTCTTC | . | . | TRBV19 | 15 | TRBJ2-1
CASSYTPGGETGELFF | TGTGCCAGCAGTTACACTCCGGGGGGTGAAACCGGGGAGCTGTTTTTT | TRBD2 | . | TRBV6-6 | 16 | TRBJ2-2
CASSVGGSNTGELFF | TGTGCCAGCAGCGTAGGGGGCTCGAACACCGGGGAGCTGTTTTTT | . | . | TRBV9 | 15 | TRBJ2-2
CASSLGENIQYF | TGTGCCAGTAGTCTCGGTGAAAACATTCAGTACTTC | . | . | TRBV19 | 12 | TRBJ2-4
CASSTRRWRVEQYF | TGTGCCAGCAGCACCCGGCGGTGGCGGGTCGAGCAGTACTTC | . | . | TRBV6-2/TRBV6-3 | 14 | TRBJ2-7
CASSSTGQGDYGYTF | TGTGCCAGCAGCTCCACGGGACAGGGTGACTATGGCTACACCTTC | TRBD1 | . | TRBV7-3 | 15 | TRBJ1-2
CASSDAPPGQGRSGYTF | TGTGCCAGCAGTGATGCCCCCCCGGGACAGGGGAGGTCTGGCTACACCTTC | TRBD1 | . | TRBV2 | 17 | TRBJ1-2
CASSPDRGTEAFF | TGTGCCAGCAGTCCGGACAGGGGCACTGAAGCTTTCTTT | TRBD1 | . | TRBV3-1/TRBV3-2 | 13 | TRBJ1-1
CASSPRGDYNEKLFF | TGTGCCAGCAGCCCCAGGGGCGACTATAATGAAAAACTGTTTTTT | . | . | TRBV7-9 | 15 | TRBJ1-4
CASRRGNNSPLHF | TGTGCCTCGAGGAGGGGGAATAATTCACCCCTCCACTTT | . | . | TRBV30 | 13 | TRBJ1-6
CASSYDFSTDTQYF | TGTGCCAGCAGTTACGACTTCTCCACAGATACGCAGTATTTT | . | once | TRBV6-5 | 14 | TRBJ2-3